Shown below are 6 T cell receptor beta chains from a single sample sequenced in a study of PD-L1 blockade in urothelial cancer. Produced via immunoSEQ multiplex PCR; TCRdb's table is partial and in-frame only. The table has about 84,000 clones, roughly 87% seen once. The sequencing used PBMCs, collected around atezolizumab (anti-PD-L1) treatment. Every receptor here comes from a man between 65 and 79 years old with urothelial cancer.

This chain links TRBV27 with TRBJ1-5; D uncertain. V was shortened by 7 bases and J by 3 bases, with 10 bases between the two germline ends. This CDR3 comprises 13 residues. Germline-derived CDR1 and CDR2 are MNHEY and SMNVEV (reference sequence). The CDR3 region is CASTHSPNQPQHF. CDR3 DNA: TGTGCCAGCACCCACAGCCCCAATCAGCCCCAGCATTTT.

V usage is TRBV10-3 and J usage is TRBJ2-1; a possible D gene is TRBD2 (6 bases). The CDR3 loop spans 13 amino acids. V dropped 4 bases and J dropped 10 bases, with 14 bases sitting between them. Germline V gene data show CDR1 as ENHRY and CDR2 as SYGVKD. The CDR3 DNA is TGTGCCATCAGTGCTTTGACTAGTTACGAGCAGTTCTTC. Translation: CAISALTSYEQFF.

CDR3 residues: CASSIPGQGKAFF. Written as DNA, the CDR3 is TGTGCCAGCAGCATCCCCGGACAGGGAAAAGCTTTCTTT. The gene calls are TRBV6-5 and TRBJ1-1; 8 positions agree with TRBD1. CDR3 length: 13 residues. Germline V lookup: CDR1 MNHEY, CDR2 SVGAGI. J lost 9 bases, V lost 6 bases, and 9 bases had no gene match.

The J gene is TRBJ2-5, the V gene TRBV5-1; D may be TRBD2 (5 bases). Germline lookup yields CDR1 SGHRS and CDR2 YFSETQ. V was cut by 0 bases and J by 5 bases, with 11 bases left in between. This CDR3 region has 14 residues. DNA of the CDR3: TGCGCCAGCAGCTTGGTCTCTAGCCAGGAGACCCAGTACTTC. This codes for CASSLVSSQETQYF.

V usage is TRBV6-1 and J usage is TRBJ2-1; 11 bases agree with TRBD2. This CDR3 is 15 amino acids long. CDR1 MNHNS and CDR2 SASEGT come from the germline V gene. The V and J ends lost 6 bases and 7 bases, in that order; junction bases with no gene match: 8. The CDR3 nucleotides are TGTGCCAGCAGCCCCGATAGCGGGGGGGCAAATGAGCAGTTCTTC. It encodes CASSPDSGGANEQFF.

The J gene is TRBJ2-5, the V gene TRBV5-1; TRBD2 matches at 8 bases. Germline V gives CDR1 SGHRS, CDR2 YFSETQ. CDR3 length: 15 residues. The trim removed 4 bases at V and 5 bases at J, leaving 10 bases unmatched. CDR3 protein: CASSLDTSGGETQYF. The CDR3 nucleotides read TGCGCCAGCAGCCTGGACACTAGCGGAGGGGAGACCCAGTACTTC.